Following are 29 T cell receptor beta chains from one sample sequenced in a study of early T cells in non-severe SARS-CoV-2 infection. TCRdb fed the 5' RACE reads into MiXCR, producing one record per CDR3 protein. The table lists fewer than 85,000 distinct CDR3 sequences, roughly 14% of them singletons. This specimen was whole blood, taken at baseline. The origin of the receptors is an adult who was a healthcare worker with PCR-confirmed SARS-CoV-2 infection or an uninfected control (not recorded which).

The chain recombines TRBV20-1 with TRBJ1-5; D is undetermined. V was clipped by 3 bases and J by 3 bases, with 15 bases between them. Germline V gene sequence: CDR1 DFQATT, CDR2 SNEGSKA (reference sequence). There are 15 residues in the CDR3. In nucleotides, the CDR3 is TGCAGTGCTAGGGAATCGGGGAGATCCAATCAGCCCCAGCATTTT. Residues: CSARESGRSNQPQHF.

The chain uses TRBV6-6 and TRBJ2-2, with D hard to call. CDR1 MNHNY and CDR2 SVGAGI come from the germline V gene (reference sequence). The CDR3 has 13 amino acids. V shed 6 bases and J shed 0 bases, with 5 bases lying between them. For the CDR3, the DNA is TGTGCCAGCAGCTTCACGAACACCGGGGAGCTGTTTTTT. It translates to CASSFTNTGELFF.

This clonotype was seen only a few times. CDR3 residues: CSVDDRGDEQFF. The CDR3 DNA is TGCAGCGTTGACGACAGGGGGGATGAGCAGTTCTTC. This chain joins TRBV29-1 and TRBJ2-1, with 9 positions matching TRBD1. This CDR3 has 12 amino acids. V was pared by 3 bases and J by 8 bases, with 2 bases of the junction left unmatched. The germline V gene encodes CDR1 SQVTM and CDR2 ANQGSEA.

This clonotype qualifies as medium-sized. The rearrangement links TRBV3-1 to TRBJ1-1; D is perhaps TRBD1 (6 bases). CDR3 size: 14 residues. The V and J ends lost 4 bases and 0 bases respectively, with 9 bases between them. The germline gives CDR1 LGHDT, CDR2 YNNKEL (reference sequence). CDR3 nucleotides: TGTGCCAGCAGCCCGGACAGCATGAACACTGAAGCTTTCTTT. Protein product: CASSPDSMNTEAFF.

This clonotype was recorded many times. This sequence joins TRBV27 and TRBJ2-7, with 7 bases that match TRBD2. Unmatched junction bases numbered 9, after V lost 3 bases and J lost 4 bases. The CDR3 has 15 residues. The V gene's germline CDR1 is MNHEY and CDR2 SMNVEV (reference sequence). The CDR3 DNA reads as TGTGCCAGCAGTTTGCGGGGCGGGAGTTGGTACGAGCAGTACTTC. Its protein product is CASSLRGGSWYEQYF.

The chain carries TRBV12-3 or TRBV12-4 and TRBJ1-2; D gene uncertain. Trimming left V 6 bases short and J 7 bases short, with 15 bases between. CDR3 length: 13 amino acids. In DNA, the CDR3 is TGTGCCAGCAGCCCGGCGGGTCGGGTTGGCTACACCTTC. Protein product: CASSPAGRVGYTF.

This clonotype was counted many times. The genes are TRBV20-1 and TRBJ2-1, with D hard to call. V lost 6 bases to trimming and J lost 4 bases, with 19 bases between them. Germline loops: CDR1 DFQATT, CDR2 SNEGSKA (reference sequence). The CDR3 spans 15 residues. CDR3 DNA: TGCAGTGCCAACCCAATATCTGCCCTATACAATGAGCAGTTCTTC. It encodes CSANPISALYNEQFF.

The V gene is TRBV20-1, the J gene TRBJ2-3; 12 nucleotides agree with TRBD2. This CDR3 contains 15 residues. Germline V gene lookup returns CDR1 DFQATT and CDR2 SNEGSKA (reference sequence). Trimming at V came to 1 base and at J to 4 bases, leaving 3 bases not matched to a gene. CDR3 residues: CSARVLAGGADTQYF. The CDR3 DNA is TGCAGTGCTAGAGTTCTAGCGGGAGGGGCAGATACGCAGTATTTT.

The chain couples TRBV6-1 to TRBJ2-1; perhaps D is TRBD1 or TRBD2 (5 bases each). CDR1 is MNHNS and CDR2 is SASEGT in the germline V gene. The CDR3 is 15 residues long. The V end lost 7 bases, the J end lost 7 bases, and 20 bases lay between the germline ends. CDR3 loop: CASTRDGIAGNEQFF. CDR3 sequence (DNA): TGTGCCAGCACCAGGGACGGGATCGCTGGAAATGAGCAGTTCTTC.

This clonotype has more than one count but fewer than ten. The CDR3 nucleotides read TGTGCCAGCAGTTTGGGACAGGGGACAATTTACGAGCAGTACTTC. Translation: CASSLGQGTIYEQYF. V is TRBV7-9 and J is TRBJ2-7, with 10 bases identical to TRBD1. This CDR3 has 15 residues. Germline lookup yields CDR1 SEHNR and CDR2 FQNEAQ (reference sequence). The V and J ends lost 6 bases and 4 bases, in that order; junction bases with no gene match: 9.

This clonotype has only a few counts. The genes are TRBV7-2 and TRBJ2-3; D not resolved. The germline CDR1 and CDR2 sequences are SGHTA and FQGNSA. The CDR3 runs to 15 residues. V lost 4 bases and J lost 6, with 17 bases in between. CDR3: CASSSYLKSEDTQYF. CDR3 sequence (DNA): TGTGCCAGCAGCTCTTATTTGAAGAGTGAGGATACGCAGTATTTT.

The sample holds many counts of this clonotype. The chain employs TRBV5-1 and TRBJ2-2, with TRBD2 matching over 7 bases. V lost 4 bases to trimming and J lost 6 bases; unmatched junction nucleotides: 9. There are 15 residues in the CDR3. The V gene's germline CDR1 is SGHRS and CDR2 YFSETQ. The CDR3 bases are TGCGCCAGCAGCGCCGGGACTAAGATGCCCGGGGAGCTGTTTTTT. Encoded protein: CASSAGTKMPGELFF.

This clonotype was observed at least ten times. This chain uses TRBV28 with TRBJ1-2; tentatively, D is TRBD1 (5 bases). Trimming cost V 5 bases and J 8 bases, with 12 bases left between them. Looked up from germline, CDR1 is MDHEN and CDR2 is SYDVKM. The CDR3 loop spans 12 amino acids. This CDR3 is CASSQGLEGYTF. For the CDR3, the DNA is TGTGCCAGCAGTCAGGGTCTGGAAGGCTACACCTTC.

This sequence joins TRBV4-1 and TRBJ1-1; D ambiguous. CDR3 length: 13 amino acids. Between the trimmed V and J ends, which lost 2 bases and 5 bases, there was a span of 9 bases. Germline V gene data show CDR1 as MGHRA and CDR2 as YSYEKL. The CDR3 is CASSQSSRTEAFF. CDR3 DNA: TGCGCCAGCAGCCAATCTAGTAGGACTGAAGCTTTCTTT.

The rearrangement uses TRBV27 and TRBJ1-6; TRBD1 is a possible D gene (6 bases). V dropped 5 bases and J dropped 4 bases, with 6 bases sitting between them. This CDR3 comprises 13 residues. Looked up from germline, CDR1 is MNHEY and CDR2 is SMNVEV (reference sequence). CDR3 amino acids: CASSQGYNSPLHF. As DNA, the CDR3 is TGTGCCAGCAGTCAGGGGTATAATTCACCCCTCCACTTT.

This chain connects TRBV11-2 to TRBJ2-3, with 8 bases fitting TRBD1. CDR1 and CDR2 (germline): SGHAT, FQNNGV. This CDR3 has 16 residues. With V trimmed by 3 bases and J by 3 bases, 8 bases remained unmatched. The CDR3 here is CASSFGQGPFTDTQYF. The CDR3, as DNA: TGTGCCAGCAGCTTCGGACAGGGCCCTTTTACAGATACGCAGTATTTT.

This sequence joins TRBV9 and TRBJ2-7; TRBD2 matches at 8 bases. CDR1 and CDR2 from the germline V gene are SGDLS and YYNGEE. The CDR3 has 14 residues. The ends lost 5 bases at V and 3 bases at J; junction bases unmatched: 7. CDR3 in amino acids: CASSSTSADYEQYF. The DNA of the CDR3 is TGTGCCAGCAGTTCGACTAGCGCCGACTACGAGCAGTACTTC.

In DNA form, the CDR3 reads TGTGCCACCAGTGATGTGGGACTAGTCGCGGGGAATGAGCAGTTCTTC. Encoded protein: CATSDVGLVAGNEQFF. V usage is TRBV24-1 and J usage is TRBJ2-1; 8 bases align to TRBD2. The trim removed 3 bases at V and 7 bases at J, leaving 10 bases unmatched. The CDR3 covers 16 residues. Germline loops: CDR1 KGHDR, CDR2 SFDVKD.

The chain uses TRBV18 and TRBJ2-3; unclear D gene. The CDR3 length is 13 residues. The germline V gene encodes CDR1 KGHSH and CDR2 LQKENI. V shed 1 base and J shed 5 bases, with 7 bases lying between them. CDR3 in DNA: TGTGCCAGCTCACCACAAGGGAAAGATACGCAGTATTTT. It yields the protein CASSPQGKDTQYF.

This clonotype was counted a few times. The chain joins TRBV28 to TRBJ2-7, with D tentatively TRBD1 (6 bases). This CDR3 is built from 16 residues. Germline CDR1 and CDR2: MDHEN and SYDVKM. V shed 3 bases and J shed 2 bases, with 17 bases lying between them. This chain's CDR3 is CASSFPLGGETYEQYF. As DNA, the CDR3 is TGTGCCAGCAGTTTCCCCTTAGGGGGAGAGACCTACGAGCAGTACTTC.

This clonotype was seen many times. V usage is TRBV7-2 and J usage is TRBJ2-5; D is perhaps TRBD2 (5 bases). CDR1 and CDR2 (germline): SGHTA, FQGNSA. The CDR3 spans 14 residues. Trimming took 3 bases from V and 5 from J, leaving 13 bases between them. Here the CDR3 DNA reads TGTGCCAGCAGCTTCGCGGGTCGACCGGAGACCCAGTACTTC. As protein: CASSFAGRPETQYF. Based on the CDR3 plus reference TRBV7-2 and TRBJ2-5, the full variable domain is GAGVSQSPSNKVTEKGKDVELRCDPISGHTALYWYRQSLGQGLEFLIYFQGNSAPDKSGLPSDRFSAERTGGSVSTLTIQRTQQEDSAVYLCASSFAGRPETQYFGPGTRLLVL.

This clonotype was counted between two and nine times. The chain combines TRBV2 with TRBJ2-7, with unresolved D. The CDR3 consists of 13 residues. The ends were cut back, 3 bases at V and 2 bases at J, with 8 bases in the middle. Germline CDR1 reads SNHLY; CDR2 reads FYNNEI. Written as DNA, the CDR3 is TGTGCCAGCAGTGACAGACCGACCTACGAGCAGTACTTC. It yields the protein CASSDRPTYEQYF. The entire variable domain, with the rest obtained from reference TRBV2 and TRBJ2-7, is as follows: EPEVTQTPSHQVTQMGQEVILRCVPISNHLYFYWYRQILGQKVEFLVSFYNNEISEKSEIFDDQFSVERPDGSNFTLKIRSTKLEDSAMYFCASSDRPTYEQYFGPGTRLTVT.

J is TRBJ1-2 and V is TRBV3-1; D is uncertain. The CDR3 is made up of 13 amino acids. The V gene lost 4 bases and the J gene lost 5 bases, with 11 bases spanning the gap. Per the germline V gene, CDR1 is LGHDT and CDR2 is YNNKEL (reference sequence). The CDR3 is CASSLTLDYGYTF. CDR3 DNA sequence: TGTGCCAGCAGCCTTACACTAGATTATGGCTACACCTTC.

This clonotype occurred a few times. V and J are TRBV19 and TRBJ2-5; TRBD2 aligns across 11 bases. The CDR3 length is 14 residues. After removal of 8 bases from V and 5 bases from J, the junction contained 7 bases not matched to a gene. Germline V CDR1 and CDR2: LNHDA, SQIVND (reference sequence). This chain's CDR3 is CASFSGRALETQYF. The CDR3 region has the DNA TGTGCCAGTTTTAGCGGGAGGGCCTTGGAGACCCAGTACTTC.

This clonotype was observed a handful of times. J is TRBJ2-1 and V is TRBV5-1; 10 positions agree with TRBD2. This CDR3 spans 16 amino acids. The germline V gene has CDR1 SGHRS and CDR2 YFSETQ. The V segment lost 3 bases and the J segment 7 bases; nucleotides outside the gene matches: 10. The CDR3 nucleotides read TGCGCCAGCAGCTGGCCTGGGCTAGCGGGAGAAAATGAGCAGTTCTTC. This sequence encodes CASSWPGLAGENEQFF.

This clonotype was picked up many times. The V and J genes are TRBV14 and TRBJ2-1, with D possibly TRBD2 on 6 matching bases. Germline CDR1 reads SGHDN; CDR2 reads FVKESK. This CDR3 spans 16 amino acids. V dropped 4 bases and J dropped 0 bases, with 13 bases sitting between them. The CDR3 coding sequence is TGTGCCAGCAGCCCCTTTGCGGGGAGCTCCTACAATGAGCAGTTCTTC. It specifies CASSPFAGSSYNEQFF.

This clonotype has at least ten counts. The chain links TRBV10-1 to TRBJ2-3, with D perhaps matching TRBD1 (6 bases). Trimming cost V 2 bases and J 0 bases, with 12 bases left between them. Per germline, CDR1 WNHNN and CDR2 SYGVQD (reference sequence). The CDR3 spans 16 residues. CDR3: CASSERGNPSTDTQYF. The DNA for the CDR3 is TGCGCCAGCAGTGAGAGGGGGAATCCTAGCACAGATACGCAGTATTTT.

In its sample, this clonotype was seen a few times. The rearrangement uses TRBV11-2 and TRBJ2-2; tentatively, D is TRBD2 (5 bases). This CDR3 is built from 15 residues. The germline V and J ends were trimmed by 4 bases and 1 base, with 10 bases remaining between them. CDR1 and CDR2 (germline): SGHAT, FQNNGV. DNA of the CDR3: TGTGCCAGCAGCTCGGGAAACTTGAACACCGGGGAGCTGTTTTTT. This gives the protein CASSSGNLNTGELFF.

The sample holds a few counts of this clonotype. V usage is TRBV5-5 and J usage is TRBJ2-4, with 10 bases matching TRBD2. CDR1 and CDR2 (germline): SGHKS, YYEKEE (reference sequence). The CDR3 has 15 amino acids. The V segment lost 2 bases and the J segment 8 bases; nucleotides outside the gene matches: 7. Here the CDR3 DNA reads TGTGCCAGCAGCTTCGGAGCGGGAGGGGCGGACATTCAGTACTTC. Translated: CASSFGAGGADIQYF.